These 9 T cell receptor beta chains came from one sample sequenced in a study of siplizumab effects on memory and regulatory T cells. The assay was immunoSEQ multiplex PCR, and TCRdb's table has in-frame clones only and misses some. The sample includes tens of thousands of clones, about 97% of them seen just once. The sample was naive CD4+ T cells sorted from blood. The receptors were gathered from a human donor in good health.

The genes are TRBV27 and TRBJ2-7; no definite D call. Germline lookup yields CDR1 MNHEY and CDR2 SMNVEV (reference sequence). CDR3 size: 10 residues. V was trimmed by 8 bases and J by 3 bases, leaving 5 bases between them. CDR3 residues: CASGLYEQYF. The CDR3, as DNA: TGTGCCAGCGGGCTCTACGAGCAGTACTTC.

This clone was seen just once. The chain has TRBV7-2 and TRBJ1-1, with D possibly being TRBD1 (5 bases). Germline V CDR1 and CDR2: SGHTA, FQGNSA. This CDR3 is built from 14 residues. The V end was cut by 7 bases, the J end by 1 base, with 13 bases between. The CDR3 DNA is TGTGCCAGCAACTTTTTTCAGGGGAACACTGAAGCTTTCTTT. Translation: CASNFFQGNTEAFF.

The chain uses TRBV4-1 and TRBJ2-1; no reliable D call. Germline V gives CDR1 MGHRA, CDR2 YSYEKL. The CDR3 is 8 residues long. V was trimmed by 2 bases and J by 13 bases, leaving 0 bases between them. Here the CDR3 reads CASSQQFF. The CDR3 DNA sequence: TGCGCCAGCAGCCAACAGTTCTTC.

This chain connects TRBV7-8 to TRBJ2-7, with no clear D. CDR1 and CDR2 (germline): SGHVS, FQNEAQ. Trimming shortened V by 1 base and J by 6 bases, and 13 bases separated the two germline ends. CDR3 length: 14 residues. The DNA for the CDR3 is TGTGCCAGCAGCTTAGTGTGGCTGGATGGCGAGCAGTACTTC. Protein: CASSLVWLDGEQYF.

This clone was seen once. The chain recombines TRBV27 with TRBJ2-3; tentative D call: TRBD2 (5 bases). Germline V CDR1 and CDR2: MNHEY, SMNVEV (reference sequence). The CDR3 runs to 16 residues. V lost 6 bases and J 2 bases, leaving 18 bases between the germline ends. CDR3 sequence reads: CASSHFPRRITDTQYF. The CDR3 DNA follows: TGTGCCAGCAGCCACTTCCCCCGGAGGATCACAGATACGCAGTATTTT.

The chain recombines TRBV15 with TRBJ2-7; no clear D gene. CDR3 size: 17 residues. The V and J ends lost 0 bases and 3 bases respectively, with 18 bases between them. Looked up from germline, CDR1 is LNHNV and CDR2 is YYDKDF (reference sequence). CDR3 sequence (DNA): TGTGCCACCAGCAGAGACCACCGTGTGAAAAACCTCTACGAGCAGTACTTC. Its translation: CATSRDHRVKNLYEQYF.

V gene TRBV5-4 combines with J gene TRBJ1-6; D unclear. Germline V CDR1 and CDR2: SGHNT, YYREEE (reference sequence). The CDR3 runs 14 residues. With 4 bases removed from V and 5 bases from J, the gap between germline ends came to 10 bases. The CDR3 region is CASSLDKNNSPLHF. The CDR3 DNA reads TGTGCCAGCAGCCTCGACAAGAATAATTCACCCCTCCACTTT.

This chain joins TRBV5-6 and TRBJ2-5; weak D call: TRBD1 (7 bases). CDR3 length: 14 amino acids. Looked up from germline, CDR1 is SGHDT and CDR2 is YYEEEE. V shed 1 base and J shed 5 bases, with 12 bases lying between them. CDR3 loop: CASSLFQGGETQYF. CDR3 DNA sequence: TGTGCCAGCAGCTTGTTTCAGGGGGGCGAGACCCAGTACTTC.

V usage is TRBV5-4 and J usage is TRBJ2-5; unclear D gene. The CDR3 spans 13 residues. Germline V gene sequence: CDR1 SGHNT, CDR2 YYREEE (reference sequence). V lost 0 bases to trimming and J lost 9 bases, with 12 bases between them. The CDR3 sequence is CASSLVGTESQYF. In nucleotides, the CDR3 is TGTGCCAGCAGCTTGGTGGGAACTGAGTCCCAGTACTTC.